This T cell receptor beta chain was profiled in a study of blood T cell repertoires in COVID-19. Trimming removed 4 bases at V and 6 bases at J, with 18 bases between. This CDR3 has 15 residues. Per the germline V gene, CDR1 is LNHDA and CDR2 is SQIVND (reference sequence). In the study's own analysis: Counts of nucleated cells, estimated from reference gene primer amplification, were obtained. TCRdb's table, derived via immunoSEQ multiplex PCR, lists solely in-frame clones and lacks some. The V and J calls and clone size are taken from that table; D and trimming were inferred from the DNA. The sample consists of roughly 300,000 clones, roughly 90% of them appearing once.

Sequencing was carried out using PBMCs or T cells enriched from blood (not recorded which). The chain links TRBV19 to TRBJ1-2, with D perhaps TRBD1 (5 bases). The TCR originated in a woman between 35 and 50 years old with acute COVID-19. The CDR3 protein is CASSKGLGRGNGYTF. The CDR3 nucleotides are TGTGCCAGTAGTAAGGGGCTCGGGAGGGGAAATGGCTACACCTTC.